The TCR beta chain described here comes from a study of blood T cell repertoires in COVID-19. Study overall: Spain, Italy and the United States supplied samples that represented acute and convalescent COVID-19.

In the authors' workflow: Amplification from reference gene primers served as the basis for estimated nucleated cell counts. TCRdb's table, derived via immunoSEQ multiplex PCR, lists solely in-frame clones and lacks some. The DNA was the basis for D and trimming; V, J and clone size are from that table. The profile shows some 46,000 clones, approximately 82% of them singletons. V shed 6 bases, J shed 7 bases, and the junction held 6 bases outside the gene matches. In germline, CDR1 is SGHAT, CDR2 FQNNGV. The CDR3 has 15 residues. In its sample, this clone was seen once. This chain connects TRBV11-2 to TRBJ2-1; 13 bases are a match to TRBD2. The sequence was collected from a woman of 80 years or more with acute or convalescent COVID-19. Sample: peripheral blood. In DNA form, the CDR3 reads TGTGCCAGCAGTTTTACTAGCGGGGGGGCAAATGAGCAGTTCTTC. Encoded protein: CASSFTSGGANEQFF.